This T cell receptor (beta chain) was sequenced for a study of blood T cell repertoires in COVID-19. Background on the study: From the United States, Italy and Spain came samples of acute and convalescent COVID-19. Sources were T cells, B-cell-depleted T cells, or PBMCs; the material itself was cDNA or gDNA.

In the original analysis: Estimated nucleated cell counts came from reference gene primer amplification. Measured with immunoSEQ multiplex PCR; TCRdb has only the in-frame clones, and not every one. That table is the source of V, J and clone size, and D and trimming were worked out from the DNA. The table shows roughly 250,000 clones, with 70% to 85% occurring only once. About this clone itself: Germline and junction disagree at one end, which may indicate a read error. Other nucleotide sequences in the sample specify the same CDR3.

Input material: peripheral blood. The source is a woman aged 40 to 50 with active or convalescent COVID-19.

Here the CDR3 DNA reads TGCGCCAGCAGTTTGGCAGGGGTTGAGCAGTTCTTC. Protein sequence: CASSLAGVEQFF. This chain connects TRBV5-1 to TRBJ2-1, with TRBD1 as a possible D gene (6 bases). The CDR3 has 12 residues. The V gene's germline CDR1 is SGHRS and CDR2 YFSETQ.